This T cell receptor beta chain was found in a study of T cell responses to AZD1222 COVID-19 vaccine. Study-wide background: Analysis merged second doses at about 4 or about 12 weeks.

Germline V CDR1 and CDR2: MNHEY, SVGAGI. This CDR3 has 16 residues. V lost 0 bases to trimming and J lost 2 bases; unmatched junction nucleotides: 7. As for this clone: Its matching antigen is unknown.

Regarding the study as a whole: Spike-specific TCR breadth and depth both grew after two AZD1222 doses.

TCRdb's copy holds only in-frame clones and misses some; the assay was immunoSEQ multiplex PCR. Of more than 150,000 clones in the sample, approximately 94% were seen once. The rearrangement links TRBV6-5 to TRBJ2-7, with 7 bases lining up with TRBD2. The input for sequencing was peripheral blood, taken on day 0 of AZD1222 vaccination. The origin of this receptor is an adult in good health. Written as DNA, the CDR3 is TGTGCCAGCAGTTACTCGGGGGGGAGTCCCACCTACGAGCAGTACTTC. This sequence encodes CASSYSGGSPTYEQYF.